A single sample is the source of the 32 T cell receptor beta chains below, sequenced in a study of blood T cell repertoires in COVID-19. Using immunoSEQ multiplex PCR, the repertoire was profiled, and TCRdb retains in-frame clones only, with some absent. The data show a few hundred thousand clones, with roughly 85% seen just once and around 6.9% held by the top ten. Sequencing input: peripheral blood. These receptors originate from a human donor in a cohort sampled during active COVID-19.

The chain couples TRBV12-3 or TRBV12-4 to TRBJ2-1; TRBD2 is a possible D gene (5 bases). This CDR3 comprises 12 residues. With 6 bases removed from V and 9 bases from J, the gap between germline ends came to 12 bases. CDR3 protein: CASSLRGGEQFF. The DNA of the CDR3 is TGTGCCAGCAGCCTCCGGGGTGGTGAGCAGTTCTTC.

This chain uses TRBV6-5 with TRBJ2-7; 8 bases are shared with TRBD1. J was trimmed by 5 bases and V by 0 bases; bases with no gene match: 6. The CDR3 loop spans 15 amino acids. Germline V gene lookup returns CDR1 MNHEY and CDR2 SVGAGI. This chain's CDR3 is CASSYSIRDRNEQYF. The CDR3, as DNA: TGTGCCAGCAGTTACTCTATTCGGGACAGGAACGAGCAGTACTTC.

Only one count was recorded for this clone. In DNA, the CDR3 is TGTGCCAGCAGTACCAGGGGGGTCTATGGCTACACCTTC. Translated, it gives CASSTRGVYGYTF. The chain carries TRBV28 and TRBJ1-2; 7 nucleotides match TRBD1. J lost 4 bases, V lost 5 bases, and 4 bases had no gene match. This CDR3 is built from 13 residues. Germline values: CDR1 MDHEN, CDR2 SYDVKM.

This chain links TRBV7-9 with TRBJ2-7; the D is unclear. This CDR3 is built from 14 residues. Germline CDR1 is SEHNR and CDR2 is FQNEAQ (reference sequence). Trimming stripped 5 bases from V and 2 bases from J, with 13 bases between. The CDR3 protein is CASSHRVLTYEQYF. The CDR3 DNA reads TGTGCCAGCAGCCACCGGGTCCTGACCTACGAGCAGTACTTC.

J is TRBJ1-3 and V is TRBV7-9, with D uncertain. Germline V gives CDR1 SEHNR, CDR2 FQNEAQ (reference sequence). Trimming took 4 bases from V and 0 from J, leaving 13 bases between them. CDR3 length: 16 amino acids. The CDR3 loop reads CASSSPLTRSGNTIYF. CDR3 nucleotide sequence: TGTGCCAGCAGCTCGCCTCTAACCCGCTCTGGAAACACCATATATTTT.

J is TRBJ1-4 and V is TRBV6-6; D call uncertain. Trimming shortened V by 2 bases and J by 8 bases, and 6 bases separated the two germline ends. The CDR3 is made up of 12 amino acids. Germline V CDR1 and CDR2: MNHNY, SVGAGI (reference sequence). The CDR3 protein is CASSYGREKLFF. CDR3 coding DNA: TGTGCCAGCAGTTACGGCAGAGAAAAACTGTTTTTT.

The V and J genes are TRBV29-1 and TRBJ2-7; 9 nucleotides agree with TRBD1. The CDR3 has 14 residues. Trimming removed 5 bases from V and 3 bases from J; junction bases left unmatched: 8. Germline-derived CDR1 and CDR2 are SQVTM and ANQGSEA. CDR3 nucleotides: TGCAGCGTTTCCAACAGGGGACAGGGCTACGAGCAGTACTTC. Protein: CSVSNRGQGYEQYF.

J is TRBJ2-3 and V is TRBV18; 8 bases map to TRBD2. Germline trimming cut 3 bases from V and 0 bases from J; bases unmatched to any gene: 2. CDR1 and CDR2 (germline): KGHSH, LQKENI. The CDR3 runs to 15 residues. The CDR3 protein is CASSPTGGSTDTQYF. The CDR3 nucleotides read TGTGCCAGCTCACCTACGGGGGGGAGCACAGATACGCAGTATTTT.

The rearrangement links TRBV10-2 to TRBJ1-3; TRBD1 agrees at 7 bases. V was pared by 2 bases and J by 4 bases, with 11 bases of the junction left unmatched. Germline assignment: CDR1 WSHSY and CDR2 SAAADI. The CDR3 length is 17 residues. This chain's CDR3 is CASSEVAGGSPGNTIYF. CDR3 coding DNA: TGCGCCAGCAGTGAGGTTGCAGGGGGGTCGCCAGGAAACACCATATATTTT.

The chain is built from TRBV11-2 and TRBJ2-1; D is undetermined. Germline V gene lookup returns CDR1 SGHAT and CDR2 FQNNGV. This CDR3 has 11 amino acids. V was shortened by 1 base and J by 8 bases, with 3 bases between the two germline ends. Here the CDR3 reads CASSLVDEQFF. CDR3 nucleotides: TGTGCCAGCAGCTTAGTCGATGAGCAGTTCTTC.

The V and J genes are TRBV6-5 and TRBJ1-4, with 10 positions matching TRBD1. Germline values: CDR1 MNHEY, CDR2 SVGAGI. The CDR3 runs 15 residues. The ends lost 2 bases at V and 8 bases at J; junction bases unmatched: 5. The CDR3 is CASSYRTGGNEKLFF. The CDR3 bases are TGTGCCAGCAGTTACCGGACAGGGGGGAACGAAAAACTGTTTTTT.

The chain is built from TRBV5-1 and TRBJ1-3; D perhaps matches TRBD1 (5 bases). This CDR3 has 14 residues. Germline CDR1 SGHRS, CDR2 YFSETQ. The V and J ends lost 3 bases and 0 bases respectively, with 7 bases between them. CDR3 residues: CASSSTVSGNTIYF. The DNA for the CDR3 is TGCGCCAGCAGCTCGACAGTCTCTGGAAACACCATATATTTT.

The genes are TRBV11-3 and TRBJ1-4, with 7 bases fitting TRBD1. Looked up from germline, CDR1 is SGHNT and CDR2 is YENEEA. This CDR3 spans 15 amino acids. Germline trimming cut 2 bases from V and 4 bases from J; bases unmatched to any gene: 4. The CDR3 spells CASSLKGAYNEKLFF. The CDR3 region has the DNA TGTGCCAGCAGCTTAAAGGGGGCTTATAATGAAAAACTGTTTTTT.

The chain employs TRBV2 and TRBJ2-1, with TRBD2 identical over 7 bases. This CDR3 is built from 15 residues. With 1 base clipped from V and 10 bases from J, the junction kept 10 bases outside the gene matches. Germline-derived CDR1 and CDR2 are SNHLY and FYNNEI. CDR3 DNA: TGTGCCAGCAGTGAAGAGCGGGGCCAGGTGGGGGAGCAGTTCTTC. Translated, it gives CASSEERGQVGEQFF. Supplemented by reference TRBV2 and TRBJ2-1, the full variable domain reads EPEVTQTPSHQVTQMGQEVILRCVPISNHLYFYWYRQILGQKVEFLVSFYNNEISEKSEIFDDQFSVERPDGSNFTLKIRSTKLEDSAMYFCASSEERGQVGEQFFGPGTRLTVL.

This chain joins TRBV27 and TRBJ1-1, with TRBD1 matching 7 bases. Germline assignment: CDR1 MNHEY and CDR2 SMNVEV (reference sequence). The CDR3 is 15 residues long. Trimming removed 6 bases from V and 1 base from J; junction bases left unmatched: 8. The CDR3 loop reads CASRTLGQKNTEAFF. Written as DNA, the CDR3 is TGTGCCAGCAGGACCCTGGGACAGAAGAACACTGAAGCTTTCTTT.

This clone has a single count. The J gene is TRBJ1-2, the V gene TRBV19; D not certain. From germline, CDR1 is LNHDA and CDR2 SQIVND (reference sequence). The CDR3 totals 14 residues. The V end was cut by 5 bases, the J end by 8 bases, with 18 bases between. The CDR3 here is CASSPLLFPRGYTF. The CDR3 nucleotides read TGTGCCAGTAGTCCCCTTCTGTTTCCTCGGGGCTACACCTTC.

This clone occurred many times. The rearrangement uses TRBV24-1 and TRBJ1-2; a possible D gene is TRBD1 (6 bases). The germline V and J ends were trimmed by 4 bases and 2 bases, with 10 bases remaining between them. Germline V gene data show CDR1 as KGHDR and CDR2 as SFDVKD. The CDR3 has 14 amino acids. The CDR3 reads CATSEPDRNYGYTF. CDR3 nucleotides: TGTGCCACCAGTGAACCTGACAGGAACTATGGCTACACCTTC.

As for this clone: This sample includes further DNA sequences coding for the same CDR3. CDR3 in DNA: TGCGCCAGCAGCTTGGGACAGGGTTATAATTCACCCCTCCACTTT. Protein: CASSLGQGYNSPLHF. J is TRBJ1-6 and V is TRBV5-1; 7 bases map to TRBD1. The CDR3 totals 15 residues. V gave up 0 bases and J gave up 4 bases; unmatched junction bases: 1. From germline, CDR1 is SGHRS and CDR2 YFSETQ.

The gene calls are TRBV19 and TRBJ1-5; D not resolved. V lost 4 bases to trimming and J lost 4 bases, with 8 bases between them. The CDR3 has 13 amino acids. Germline loops: CDR1 LNHDA, CDR2 SQIVND (reference sequence). CDR3 sequence: CASSRALNQPQHF. CDR3 DNA: TGTGCCAGTAGTAGGGCGCTTAATCAGCCCCAGCATTTT. The whole variable domain, remainder taken from reference TRBV19 and TRBJ1-5, is DGGITQSPKYLFRKEGQNVTLSCEQNLNHDAMYWYRQDPGQGLRLIYYSQIVNDFQKGDIAEGYSVSREKKESFPLTVTSAQKNPTAFYLCASSRALNQPQHFGDGTRLSIL.

J is TRBJ2-2 and V is TRBV6-5, with D unresolved. V dropped 6 bases and J dropped 6 bases, with 8 bases sitting between them. Germline-derived CDR1 and CDR2 are MNHEY and SVGAGI. The CDR3 has 12 residues. The CDR3 DNA follows: TGTGCCAGCAGCGGTTTCCCCGGGGAGCTGTTTTTT. Protein product: CASSGFPGELFF.

V is TRBV14 and J is TRBJ2-5; tentatively, D is TRBD2 (7 bases). Trimming removed 4 bases from V and 4 bases from J, with 10 bases in between. Germline CDR1 SGHDN, CDR2 FVKESK. The CDR3 is 13 residues long. CDR3 sequence (DNA): TGTGCCAGCAGCCGGGGGGGCCGAGAGACCCAGTACTTC. Amino acids: CASSRGGRETQYF.

The genes are TRBV7-2 and TRBJ2-7; 9 nucleotides line up with TRBD2. With 4 bases clipped from V and 2 bases from J, the junction kept 6 bases outside the gene matches. The CDR3 length is 15 residues. Looked up from germline, CDR1 is SGHTA and CDR2 is FQGNSA. CDR3 bases: TGTGCCAGCAGCTCCGCGGGCGGGGGGGCCTACGAGCAGTACTTC. Encoded protein: CASSSAGGGAYEQYF.

Worth noting for this clone: This specimen includes other DNA sequences encoding the same CDR3. The chain combines TRBV10-3 with TRBJ1-2, with D maybe TRBD1 (5 bases). This CDR3 has 12 residues. Per the germline V gene, CDR1 is ENHRY and CDR2 is SYGVKD. V shed 5 bases and J shed 2 bases, with 6 bases lying between them. The CDR3 nucleotides read TGTGCCATCAGTCCAGGGAACTATGGCTACACCTTC. It yields the protein CAISPGNYGYTF.

The chain uses TRBV2 and TRBJ1-1; D call uncertain. The CDR3 has 13 residues. The V gene's germline CDR1 is SNHLY and CDR2 FYNNEI. The germline V and J ends were trimmed by 5 bases and 0 bases, with 7 bases remaining between them. CDR3 sequence reads: CASSRGLNTEAFF. The CDR3 DNA sequence: TGTGCCAGCAGTCGGGGTTTGAACACTGAAGCTTTCTTT.

The gene calls are TRBV2 and TRBJ2-3, with TRBD2 as a possible D gene (5 bases). CDR1 and CDR2 from the germline V gene are SNHLY and FYNNEI. The germline V and J ends were trimmed by 2 bases and 1 base, with 7 bases remaining between them. The CDR3 spans 14 residues. Here the CDR3 reads CASSEFGGTDTQYF. The CDR3 nucleotides are TGTGCCAGCAGTGAATTCGGGGGCACAGATACGCAGTATTTT.

This clone appeared once. The chain joins TRBV7-9 to TRBJ2-7; possible D gene TRBD1, 5 bases. Trimming took off 5 bases at V and 3 bases at J, with 17 bases between the two ends. There are 15 residues in the CDR3. Germline loops: CDR1 SEHNR, CDR2 FQNEAQ (reference sequence). DNA of the CDR3: TGTGCCAGCAGCCCGCCCTCCCGACAGAGCTACGAGCAGTACTTC. Its translation is CASSPPSRQSYEQYF.

This rearrangement joins TRBV19 to TRBJ1-1; D not resolved. The CDR3 loop spans 13 amino acids. V lost 4 bases, J lost 4 bases, and 10 bases lay in between. Germline CDR1 reads LNHDA; CDR2 reads SQIVND (reference sequence). CDR3 DNA: TGTGCCAGTAGTAGACATCTTCCCACTGAAGCTTTCTTT. Residues: CASSRHLPTEAFF.

J is TRBJ1-4 and V is TRBV11-2; TRBD1 aligns across 9 bases. CDR3 size: 16 residues. The V gene end was trimmed by 1 base and the J gene end by 7 bases; junction bases not matched to a gene: 7. Germline V CDR1 and CDR2: SGHAT, FQNNGV. CDR3 residues: CASSLVRDRVREKLFF. CDR3 in DNA: TGTGCCAGCAGCTTAGTTAGGGACAGGGTACGTGAAAAACTGTTTTTT.

This chain uses TRBV5-1 with TRBJ2-1, with 11 positions matching TRBD2. The ends lost 3 bases at V and 6 bases at J; junction bases unmatched: 8. There are 16 residues in the CDR3. From germline, CDR1 is SGHRS and CDR2 YFSETQ. CDR3 sequence: CASSSLAGGVSNEQFF. The CDR3 coding sequence is TGCGCCAGCAGCTCTCTAGCGGGGGGTGTAAGCAATGAGCAGTTCTTC.

The genes are TRBV5-1 and TRBJ1-4; weak D call: TRBD1 (6 bases). Germline values: CDR1 SGHRS, CDR2 YFSETQ. With 1 base removed from V and 8 bases from J, the gap between germline ends came to 15 bases. The CDR3 has 15 residues. CDR3: CASSLNRVGKEKLFF. As DNA, the CDR3 is TGCGCCAGCAGCTTGAACAGGGTGGGAAAGGAAAAACTGTTTTTT.

This clone was detected once. The chain employs TRBV12-5 and TRBJ1-1; perhaps TRBD1 as D (5 bases). V was clipped by 4 bases and J by 6 bases, with 9 bases between them. Germline V gene lookup returns CDR1 LGHNT and CDR2 FRNRAP. This CDR3 has 12 amino acids. CDR3 sequence: CASGSRQSEAFF. DNA of the CDR3: TGTGCTAGTGGTTCCCGACAGTCTGAAGCTTTCTTT. Combining the CDR3 with reference TRBV12-5 and TRBJ1-1 gives the whole variable domain DARVTQTPRHKVTEMGQEVTMRCQPILGHNTVFWYRQTMMQGLELLAYFRNRAPLDDSGMPKDRFSAEMPDATLATLKIQPSEPRDSAVYFCASGSRQSEAFFGQGTRLTVV.

The CDR3, as DNA: TGCGCCAGCAGCCAATTAGCGGGGGGGCTCTCTGGGGCCAACGTCCTGACTTTC. Translation: CASSQLAGGLSGANVLTF. The rearrangement joins TRBV4-1 to TRBJ2-6; 11 bases match TRBD2. After removal of 2 bases from V and 0 bases from J, the junction contained 3 bases not matched to a gene. Germline CDR1 and CDR2: MGHRA and YSYEKL. This CDR3 contains 18 residues.